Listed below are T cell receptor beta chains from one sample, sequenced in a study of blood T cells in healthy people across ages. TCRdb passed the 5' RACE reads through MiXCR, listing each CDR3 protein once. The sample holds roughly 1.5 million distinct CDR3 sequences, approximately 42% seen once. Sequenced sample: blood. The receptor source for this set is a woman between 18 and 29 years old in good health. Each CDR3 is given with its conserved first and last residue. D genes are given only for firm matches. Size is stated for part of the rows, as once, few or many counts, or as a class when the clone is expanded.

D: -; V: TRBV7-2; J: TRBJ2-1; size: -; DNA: TGTGCCAGCAGCTTAGAGCCAACCCCCTACAATGAGCAGTTCTTC; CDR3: CASSLEPTPYNEQFF
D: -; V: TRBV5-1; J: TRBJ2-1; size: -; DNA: TGCGCCAGCAGCTTGGGGGCAACACAACGGGATGAGCAGTTCTTC; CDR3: CASSLGATQRDEQFF
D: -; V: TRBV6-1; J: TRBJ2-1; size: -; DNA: TGTGCCAGCGGGACTCCTACCTACAATGAGCAGTTCTTC; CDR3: CASGTPTYNEQFF
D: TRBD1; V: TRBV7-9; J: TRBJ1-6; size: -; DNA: TGTGCCAGCTCAGGGGGCTTGAATTCACCCCTCCACTTT; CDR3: CASSGGLNSPLHF
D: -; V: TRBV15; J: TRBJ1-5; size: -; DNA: TGTGCCACCAGCAGAGGGGGGGTAAGCAATCAGCCCCAGCATTTT; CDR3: CATSRGGVSNQPQHF
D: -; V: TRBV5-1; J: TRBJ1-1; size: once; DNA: TGCGCCAGCAGATTTGGGAGCAGGGTTGGGGTGGACACTGAAGCTTTCTTT; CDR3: CASRFGSRVGVDTEAFF
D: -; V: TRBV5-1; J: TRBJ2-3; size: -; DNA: TGCGCCAGCAGCGGGACCGGGACCCCCAGCACAGATACGCAGTATTTT; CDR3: CASSGTGTPSTDTQYF
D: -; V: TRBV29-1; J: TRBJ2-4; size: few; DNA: TGCAGCGTTGATGTCGCAGCCATGGCGTACTTC; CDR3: CSVDVAAMAYF
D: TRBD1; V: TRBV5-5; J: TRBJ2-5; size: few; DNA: TGTGCCAACAGCTTAGTCCCGGGACAGCAAGAGACCCAGTACTTC; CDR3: CANSLVPGQQETQYF
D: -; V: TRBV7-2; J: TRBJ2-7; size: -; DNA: TGTGCCAGCAGCGGCCGGGGAACCTACGAGCAGTACTTC; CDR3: CASSGRGTYEQYF
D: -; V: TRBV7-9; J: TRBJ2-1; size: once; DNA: TGTGCCAGCAGCTTGGTCCCTAGGGTGTATGAGCAGTTCTTC; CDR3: CASSLVPRVYEQFF
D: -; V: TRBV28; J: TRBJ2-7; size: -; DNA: TGTGCCAGCAGTACCCCCCGGGCTGTCTCCTACGAGCAGTACTTC; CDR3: CASSTPRAVSYEQYF
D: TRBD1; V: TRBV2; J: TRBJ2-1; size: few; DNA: TGTGCCATCCGGGACAGGGGTGGCAAGGATGAGCAGTTCTTC; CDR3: CAIRDRGGKDEQFF
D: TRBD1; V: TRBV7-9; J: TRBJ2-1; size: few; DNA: TGTGCCAGCAGCACTTTCCGGGACAGGGTTTGTGAGCAGTTCTTC; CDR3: CASSTFRDRVCEQFF
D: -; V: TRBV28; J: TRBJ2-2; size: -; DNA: TGTGCCAGCAGTTTCAGGGGGGAGTTAAGATCCGAGGAGCTGTTTTTT; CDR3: CASSFRGELRSEELFF
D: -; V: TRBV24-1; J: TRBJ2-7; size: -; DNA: TGTGCCACCCCTGCGGAACAGTACTTC; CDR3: CATPAEQYF
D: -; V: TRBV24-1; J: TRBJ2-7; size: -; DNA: TGTGCCACCAGTGAGGGAAGGGGATCCTCCTACGAGCAGTACTTC; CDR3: CATSEGRGSSYEQYF
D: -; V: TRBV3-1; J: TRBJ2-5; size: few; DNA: TGTGCCAGTAGCCAGAAGGACCGCTACCAAGAGACCCAGTACTTC; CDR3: CASSQKDRYQETQYF
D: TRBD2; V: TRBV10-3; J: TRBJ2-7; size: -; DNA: TGTGCCATCAGTGAGTTGAGCGGGGGGCTTAACTACGAGCAGTACTTC; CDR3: CAISELSGGLNYEQYF
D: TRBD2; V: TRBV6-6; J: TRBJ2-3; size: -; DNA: TGTGCCAGCAGACCTGATAGCGGGAGCACAGATACGCAGTATTTT; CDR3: CASRPDSGSTDTQYF